These 28 T cell receptor beta chains were sequenced from one sample in a study of blood T cell repertoires in COVID-19. Sequencing used immunoSEQ multiplex PCR; TCRdb keeps in-frame clones, though not all of them. In the table there are around 250,000 clones, roughly 88% of which are singletons. Sequenced: peripheral blood. The source of these receptors is a woman aged 70-85 years with COVID-19, enrolled during active disease.

This chain uses TRBV3-1 (or the pseudogene TRBV3-2) with TRBJ1-3; D gene ambiguous. The CDR3 contains 15 residues. Trimming took off 1 base at V and 3 bases at J, with 10 bases between the two ends. The germline V gene encodes CDR1 LGHDT and CDR2 YNNKEL (reference sequence). CDR3 coding DNA: TGTGCCAGCAGCCAAGTTTCGACTCTTGGAAACACCATATATTTT. It encodes CASSQVSTLGNTIYF.

The chain couples TRBV14 to TRBJ2-2; TRBD1 matches 9 bases. Per germline, CDR1 SGHDN and CDR2 FVKESK. J gave up 5 bases and V 2 bases, and 6 bases lay outside the gene matches. This CDR3 contains 16 residues. The CDR3: CASSQSGQGYTGELFF. The DNA for the CDR3 is TGTGCCAGCAGCCAATCGGGACAGGGTTATACCGGGGAGCTGTTTTTT.

The chain is built from TRBV19 and TRBJ2-7, with a weak D call TRBD2 (6 bases). Germline assignment: CDR1 LNHDA and CDR2 SQIVND (reference sequence). The CDR3 totals 14 residues. V was pared by 8 bases and J by 0 bases, with 14 bases between. The CDR3 loop is CASGSLADSYEQYF. CDR3 nucleotides: TGTGCCAGTGGAAGTTTAGCGGACTCCTACGAGCAGTACTTC. Full variable domain (remainder filled in from reference TRBV19 and TRBJ2-7): DGGITQSPKYLFRKEGQNVTLSCEQNLNHDAMYWYRQDPGQGLRLIYYSQIVNDFQKGDIAEGYSVSREKKESFPLTVTSAQKNPTAFYLCASGSLADSYEQYFGPGTRLTVT.

V is TRBV5-1 and J is TRBJ1-6, with TRBD1 matching 7 bases. This CDR3 contains 15 residues. CDR1 is SGHRS and CDR2 is YFSETQ in the germline V gene. The junction had 2 bases not matched to a gene; V was cut back by 5 bases and J by 0 bases. Here the CDR3 reads CASSRDSSYNSPLHF. The CDR3 DNA follows: TGCGCCAGCAGTAGGGACAGCTCCTATAATTCACCCCTCCACTTT.

The chain uses TRBV10-3 and TRBJ1-1; TRBD1 aligns across 7 bases. Trimming at V came to 4 bases and at J to 7 bases, leaving 12 bases not matched to a gene. Germline V CDR1 and CDR2: ENHRY, SYGVKD. The CDR3 totals 15 residues. CDR3 bases: TGTGCCATCAGTGTAAGCGAGGGGGCTAGCTATGAAGCTTTCTTT. It translates to CAISVSEGASYEAFF.

V and J are TRBV6-5 and TRBJ2-7; D possibly corresponds to TRBD1 (6 bases). Trimming removed 0 bases from V and 6 bases from J, with 12 bases in between. The germline V gene encodes CDR1 MNHEY and CDR2 SVGAGI. This CDR3 comprises 14 residues. CDR3 sequence: CASSYSRGSGEQYF. The CDR3 DNA reads as TGTGCCAGCAGTTACTCGAGGGGGAGCGGCGAGCAGTACTTC.

The CDR3 loop is CASKLAENTGELFF. DNA of the CDR3: TGTGCCAGTAAGTTAGCGGAAAACACCGGGGAGCTGTTTTTT. The chain is built from TRBV19 and TRBJ2-2, with a weak D call TRBD2 (6 bases). Between the trimmed V and J ends, which lost 7 bases and 2 bases, there was a span of 11 bases. The CDR3 has 14 residues. From germline, CDR1 is LNHDA and CDR2 SQIVND (reference sequence).

This chain joins TRBV3-1 (or the pseudogene TRBV3-2) and TRBJ2-7; D unclear. The CDR3 is made up of 11 amino acids. Trimming pared 2 bases from V and 3 bases from J, leaving 2 bases between. In germline, CDR1 is LGHDT, CDR2 YNNKEL (reference sequence). CDR3 region: CASSQYYEQYF. CDR3 coding DNA: TGTGCCAGCAGCCAATACTACGAGCAGTACTTC.

This chain connects TRBV18 to TRBJ1-3; 7 bases align to TRBD1. The CDR3 runs 16 residues. The trim removed 4 bases at V and 0 bases at J, leaving 6 bases unmatched. The V gene's germline CDR1 is KGHSH and CDR2 LQKENI. CDR3 DNA sequence: TGTGCCAGCTCACGCGGACAGGCTGGCTCTGGAAACACCATATATTTT. It is translated as CASSRGQAGSGNTIYF.

V and J are TRBV4-1 and TRBJ1-2, with TRBD1 matching 11 bases. The germline V gene has CDR1 MGHRA and CDR2 YSYEKL. Trimming at V came to 7 bases and at J to 3 bases, leaving 4 bases not matched to a gene. There are 14 residues in the CDR3. CDR3 residues: CASNRDRGDYGYTF. The CDR3 bases are TGCGCCAGCAACCGGGACAGGGGGGACTATGGCTACACCTTC.

The CDR3 DNA reads TGTGCCAGCAGCTTGGGACTAGCGGGAGGGGATGAGCAGTTCTTC. Its protein is CASSLGLAGGDEQFF. J is TRBJ2-1 and V is TRBV9; the match to TRBD2 covers 16 bases. J was trimmed by 8 bases and V by 4 bases; bases with no gene match: 3. This CDR3 region has 15 residues. Germline V gene data show CDR1 as SGDLS and CDR2 as YYNGEE.

The DNA for the CDR3 is TGCGCCAGCAGCTTCCGCGGGAGGCTTAGCTCCTACGAGCAGTACTTC. Translation: CASSFRGRLSSYEQYF. The rearrangement links TRBV5-1 to TRBJ2-7; 8 positions agree with TRBD2. With V trimmed by 2 bases and J by 0 bases, 7 bases remained unmatched. Germline V gives CDR1 SGHRS, CDR2 YFSETQ. The CDR3 has 16 amino acids.

The chain uses TRBV5-8 and TRBJ2-1; a possible D gene is TRBD2 (5 bases). Trimming left V 2 bases short and J 2 bases short, with 8 bases between. Germline CDR1 reads SGHTS; CDR2 reads YDEGEE. This CDR3 contains 14 residues. The CDR3 nucleotides read TGTGCCAGCAGCTTTGACTACCCCTACAATGAGCAGTTCTTC. It translates to CASSFDYPYNEQFF.

This sequence joins TRBV7-8 and TRBJ2-5; maybe TRBD2 (5 bases). V lost 1 base, J lost 3 bases, and 6 bases lay in between. The CDR3 has 13 residues. The germline V gene encodes CDR1 SGHVS and CDR2 FQNEAQ. This CDR3 reads CASSLGAEETQYF. The CDR3 nucleotides read TGTGCCAGCAGCTTAGGAGCGGAAGAGACCCAGTACTTC. Full variable domain (outside the CDR3, taken from reference TRBV7-8 and TRBJ2-5): GAGVSQSPRYKVAKRGQDVALRCDPISGHVSLFWYQQALGQGPEFLTYFQNEAQLDKSGLPSDRFFAERPEGSVSTLKIQRTQQEDSAVYLCASSLGAEETQYFGPGTRLLVL.

This clone has just one count. This chain links TRBV6-5 with TRBJ1-1, with D possibly TRBD1 on 6 matching bases. Germline assignment: CDR1 MNHEY and CDR2 SVGAGI. The CDR3 has 15 residues. The V end lost 7 bases, the J end lost 5 bases, and 20 bases lay between the germline ends. DNA of the CDR3: TGTGCCAGCACCTTCAGCGACAGGCGAGGGACTGAAGCTTTCTTT. Encoded protein: CASTFSDRRGTEAFF.

The CDR3 protein is CASTGSGRGGETQYF. The CDR3 DNA reads TGTGCCAGTACGGGTAGCGGGAGAGGTGGGGAGACCCAGTACTTC. V usage is TRBV19 and J usage is TRBJ2-5; 9 bases agree with TRBD2. V lost 7 bases to trimming and J lost 5 bases; unmatched junction nucleotides: 11. CDR3 length: 15 residues. Germline lookup yields CDR1 LNHDA and CDR2 SQIVND (reference sequence).

The chain has TRBV2 and TRBJ1-3; D is undetermined. Per germline, CDR1 SNHLY and CDR2 FYNNEI. V was pared by 6 bases and J by 0 bases, with 15 bases between. The CDR3 is 16 amino acids. The CDR3 reads CASRSERFASGNTIYF. CDR3 nucleotides: TGTGCCAGCAGAAGCGAAAGATTCGCCTCTGGAAACACCATATATTTT.

The chain joins TRBV27 to TRBJ1-2; D not resolved. The germline V and J ends were trimmed by 2 bases and 0 bases, with 10 bases remaining between them. CDR1 and CDR2 from the germline V gene are MNHEY and SMNVEV (reference sequence). The CDR3 is 15 amino acids. The CDR3 nucleotides read TGTGCCAGCAGTTTAAGCCCTTCAACTAACTATGGCTACACCTTC. It yields the protein CASSLSPSTNYGYTF.

V usage is TRBV4-2 and J usage is TRBJ1-1, with D maybe TRBD1 (6 bases). V was cut by 0 bases and J by 0 bases, with 20 bases left in between. The CDR3 is made up of 19 amino acids. Germline lookup yields CDR1 LGHNA and CDR2 YNFKEQ. The CDR3 is CASSQDHEATGSMNTEAFF. CDR3 nucleotide sequence: TGTGCCAGCAGCCAAGATCACGAAGCAACAGGGTCCATGAACACTGAAGCTTTCTTT.

The chain uses TRBV2 and TRBJ1-2; D call uncertain. The germline V gene encodes CDR1 SNHLY and CDR2 FYNNEI. The CDR3 consists of 12 residues. Deletions cut 9 bases from V and 7 bases from J, with 15 bases between. Here the CDR3 DNA reads TGTGCCAGTAGCCCTCTCCAGTTTGGCTACACCTTC. As protein: CASSPLQFGYTF. The variable domain in full, completed from reference TRBV2 and TRBJ1-2, reads EPEVTQTPSHQVTQMGQEVILRCVPISNHLYFYWYRQILGQKVEFLVSFYNNEISEKSEIFDDQFSVERPDGSNFTLKIRSTKLEDSAMYFCASSPLQFGYTFGSGTRLTVV.

This chain joins TRBV29-1 and TRBJ2-1, with a possible D match to TRBD2 (6 bases). Per the germline V gene, CDR1 is SQVTM and CDR2 is ANQGSEA. Trimming stripped 4 bases from V and 0 bases from J, with 16 bases between. The CDR3 is 16 amino acids. This CDR3 is CSVGRPGGTSYNEQFF. The CDR3 nucleotides read TGCAGCGTTGGCCGACCAGGCGGGACCTCCTACAATGAGCAGTTCTTC.

The chain is built from TRBV19 and TRBJ1-1, with 8 bases identical to TRBD1. The CDR3 runs 20 residues. The V segment lost 0 bases and the J segment 0 bases; nucleotides outside the gene matches: 15. Germline-derived CDR1 and CDR2 are LNHDA and SQIVND (reference sequence). The CDR3 nucleotides read TGTGCCAGTAGTATAGATCGGTGGGTCGCAGGGGGCGTTTTGAACACTGAAGCTTTCTTT. Amino acids: CASSIDRWVAGGVLNTEAFF. The full variable domain, in which reference TRBV19 and TRBJ1-1 provide the parts outside the CDR3, is DGGITQSPKYLFRKEGQNVTLSCEQNLNHDAMYWYRQDPGQGLRLIYYSQIVNDFQKGDIAEGYSVSREKKESFPLTVTSAQKNPTAFYLCASSIDRWVAGGVLNTEAFFGQGTRLTVV.

V usage is TRBV28 and J usage is TRBJ1-1, with D tentatively TRBD1 (5 bases). The V end lost 3 bases, the J end lost 6 bases, and 8 bases lay between the germline ends. Per the germline V gene, CDR1 is MDHEN and CDR2 is SYDVKM. CDR3 length equals 12 residues. The DNA of the CDR3 is TGTGCCAGCAGTTTCAGGGTAGCTGAAGCTTTCTTT. Translated: CASSFRVAEAFF.

This clone was observed a few times. This chain uses TRBV24-1 with TRBJ2-1; 8 bases match TRBD2. V was clipped by 4 bases and J by 7 bases; unmatched bases: 11. Looked up from germline, CDR1 is KGHDR and CDR2 is SFDVKD. The CDR3 is made up of 16 amino acids. The CDR3 nucleotides are TGTGCCACCAGTGAACCCGGGACTAGAGGGGGTAATGAGCAGTTCTTC. Amino acid sequence: CATSEPGTRGGNEQFF.

The rearrangement uses TRBV18 and TRBJ2-7; perhaps TRBD1 as D (5 bases). This CDR3 spans 15 amino acids. The V end lost 4 bases, the J end lost 1 base, and 14 bases lay between the germline ends. Looked up from germline, CDR1 is KGHSH and CDR2 is LQKENI. CDR3 sequence reads: CASSLGPGRSYEQYF. CDR3 bases: TGTGCCAGCTCACTAGGGCCAGGGCGATCCTACGAGCAGTACTTC.

The CDR3, as DNA: TGTGCCAGCAGCTGGACGGGACTAGCGGGTTCCTACGAGCAGTACTTC. Protein sequence: CASSWTGLAGSYEQYF. The genes are TRBV5-6 and TRBJ2-7, with 12 bases matching TRBD2. Germline-derived CDR1 and CDR2 are SGHDT and YYEEEE. V gave up 3 bases and J gave up 1 base; unmatched junction bases: 5. This CDR3 region has 16 residues.

The chain couples TRBV19 to TRBJ2-1; 12 nucleotides line up with TRBD1. After removal of 6 bases from V and 8 bases from J, the junction contained 2 bases not matched to a gene. Germline assignment: CDR1 LNHDA and CDR2 SQIVND (reference sequence). The CDR3 has 13 residues. CDR3: CASRRDRGHEQFF. CDR3 nucleotides: TGTGCCAGTAGGAGGGACAGGGGGCATGAGCAGTTCTTC.

This sequence joins TRBV2 and TRBJ2-2; no clear D gene. Trimming cost V 7 bases and J 2 bases, with 17 bases left between them. Germline values: CDR1 SNHLY, CDR2 FYNNEI. The CDR3 covers 16 residues. CDR3 sequence (DNA): TGTGCCAGCACCGAACAGCTTCTCGCAAACACCGGGGAGCTGTTTTTT. It codes for CASTEQLLANTGELFF.